The next 22 T cell receptor beta chains were all read from a single sample in a study of regulatory T cells in long-lasting Graves disease. Time point indicated: persistent/refractory GD, antithyroid drugs over 5 years with positive TRAb. Scientists built the TCR library using RNA that was extracted from PBMCs. Investigators prepared the TCR beta libraries by applying iRepertoire HTBI primers and Arm-PCR of CDR3 regions. MiXCR, applied by TCRdb to the multiplex PCR reads, yields one record per CDR3 protein. The sample has around 460,000 distinct CDR3 sequences, roughly 22% seen once; the top ten hold about 12%. Sequenced here: peripheral blood mononuclear cells (PBMCs), sampled when the disease was refractory, from a patient treated with antithyroid drugs. The receptors derive from a female donor with Graves disease.

This clonotype appeared a few times. The rearrangement uses TRBV11-2 and TRBJ2-1; perhaps TRBD2 as D (6 bases). Trimming pared 0 bases from V and 0 bases from J, leaving 9 bases between. Looked up from germline, CDR1 is SGHAT and CDR2 is FQNNGV. The CDR3 has 16 residues. CDR3 amino acids: CASSLEAGSSYNEQFF. CDR3 DNA: TGTGCCAGCAGCTTAGAGGCGGGGAGCTCCTACAATGAGCAGTTCTTC.

The chain couples TRBV30 to TRBJ1-1, with D unclear. The germline V and J ends were trimmed by 0 bases and 1 base, with 6 bases remaining between them. This CDR3 comprises 13 residues. In germline, CDR1 is GTSNPN, CDR2 SVGIG (reference sequence). This chain's CDR3 is CAWSVFGNTEAFF. CDR3 DNA: TGTGCCTGGAGTGTGTTCGGGAACACTGAAGCTTTCTTT. The variable domain in full, completed from reference TRBV30 and TRBJ1-1, reads SQTIHQWPATLVQPVGSPLSLECTVEGTSNPNLYWYRQAAGRGLQLLFYSVGIGQISSEVPQNLSASRPQDRQFILSSKKLLLSDSGFYLCAWSVFGNTEAFFGQGTRLTVV.

The chain employs TRBV4-2 and TRBJ1-3; possible D gene TRBD1, 5 bases. Trimming cost V 4 bases and J 0 bases, with 10 bases left between them. CDR1 and CDR2 (germline): LGHNA, YNFKEQ. CDR3 size: 15 residues. Here the CDR3 reads CASSPGPDSGNTIYF. As DNA, the CDR3 is TGTGCCAGCAGCCCGGGACCAGACTCTGGAAACACCATATATTTT.

This clonotype was found many times. The chain links TRBV11-3 to TRBJ1-1; the D gene is possibly TRBD1 (6 bases). CDR1 is SGHNT and CDR2 is YENEEA in the germline V gene. The length of the CDR3 is 14 residues. Between the trimmed V and J ends, which lost 2 bases and 4 bases, there was a span of 11 bases. The CDR3 nucleotides read TGTGCCAGCAGCTTATGGGACACGGGCACTGAAGCTTTCTTT. This translates into CASSLWDTGTEAFF. The whole variable domain, remainder taken from reference TRBV11-3 and TRBJ1-1, is EAGVVQSPRYKIIEKKQPVAFWCNPISGHNTLYWYLQNLGQGPELLIRYENEEAVDDSQLPKDRFSAERLKGVDSTLKIQPAELGDSAVYLCASSLWDTGTEAFFGQGTRLTVV.

J is TRBJ2-3 and V is TRBV20-1; the match to TRBD2 covers 8 bases. The CDR3 has 17 residues. V was pared by 3 bases and J by 2 bases, with 13 bases of the junction left unmatched. The germline CDR1 and CDR2 sequences are DFQATT and SNEGSKA (reference sequence). The CDR3 region has the DNA TGCAGTGCTAGGATCCCCTGGGTAGCGGGATACACAGATACGCAGTATTTT. Its translation: CSARIPWVAGYTDTQYF.

The sample holds many counts of this clonotype. The chain uses TRBV12-3 or TRBV12-4 and TRBJ1-1; D not certain. The V end lost 6 bases, the J end lost 4 bases, and 9 bases lay between the germline ends. The CDR3 extends over 12 amino acids. CDR3 sequence (DNA): TGTGCCAGCAGCGGGTTTAGCACTGAAGCTTTCTTT. It translates to CASSGFSTEAFF.

This clonotype was detected many times. The chain carries TRBV25-1 and TRBJ2-7, with D possibly TRBD1 on 6 matching bases. Looked up from germline, CDR1 is MGHDK and CDR2 is SYGVNS. Trimming left V 1 base short and J 3 bases short, with 10 bases between. The CDR3 length is 14 residues. This CDR3 reads CASSESGADYEQYF. Written as DNA, the CDR3 is TGTGCCAGCAGTGAATCAGGGGCAGACTACGAGCAGTACTTC.

In its sample, this clonotype was seen many times. The rearrangement joins TRBV15 to TRBJ2-5, with D unclear. The V end lost 0 bases, the J end lost 6 bases, and 11 bases lay between the germline ends. CDR3 length equals 14 residues. In germline, CDR1 is LNHNV, CDR2 YYDKDF (reference sequence). The chain's CDR3 is CATSREWDKKTQYF. For the CDR3, the DNA is TGTGCCACCAGCAGAGAGTGGGATAAAAAGACCCAGTACTTC. Filled out from reference TRBV15 and TRBJ2-5, the complete variable domain reads DAMVIQNPRYQVTQFGKPVTLSCSQTLNHNVMYWYQQKSSQAPKLLFHYYDKDFNNEADTPDNFQSRRPNTSFCFLDIRSPGLGDTAMYLCATSREWDKKTQYFGPGTRLLVL.

In this sample, this clonotype turned up a few times. This chain connects TRBV7-9 to TRBJ2-7, with D possibly matching TRBD1 (6 bases). CDR3 size: 14 residues. The V gene lost 7 bases and the J gene lost 2 bases, with 15 bases spanning the gap. In germline, CDR1 is SEHNR, CDR2 FQNEAQ (reference sequence). CDR3 bases: TGTGCCAGCATTGCTCAGGACAGAGCCTACGAGCAGTACTTC. Protein product: CASIAQDRAYEQYF.

This rearrangement joins TRBV9 to TRBJ2-6, with 8 nucleotides matching TRBD1. Germline V lookup: CDR1 SGDLS, CDR2 YYNGEE. The CDR3 sequence is 17 residues long. Unmatched junction bases numbered 6, after V lost 2 bases and J lost 2 bases. The CDR3 here is CASSVHSTGAGANVLTF. The CDR3 DNA reads TGTGCCAGCAGCGTCCACTCGACAGGGGCTGGGGCCAACGTCCTGACTTTC.

This clonotype was observed at least ten times. The chain combines TRBV12-5 with TRBJ2-2, with D unresolved. CDR1 and CDR2 (germline): LGHNT, FRNRAP. This CDR3 has 16 amino acids. Trimming cost V 1 base and J 1 base, with 10 bases left between them. The CDR3 reads CASGLDDWENTGELFF. The CDR3 DNA reads TGTGCTAGTGGTTTGGACGACTGGGAGAACACCGGGGAGCTGTTTTTT.

The table lists this clonotype with many counts. The rearrangement joins TRBV19 to TRBJ2-5; the D is unclear. This CDR3 spans 13 amino acids. The V gene lost 4 bases and the J gene lost 5 bases, with 11 bases spanning the gap. Germline assignment: CDR1 LNHDA and CDR2 SQIVND (reference sequence). This CDR3 reads CASSKRLGETQYF. The DNA for the CDR3 is TGTGCCAGTAGTAAGAGGTTGGGGGAGACCCAGTACTTC.

In its sample, this clonotype was seen many times. The V call is TRBV2, the J call TRBJ2-7; the match to TRBD1 covers 12 bases. Germline CDR1 reads SNHLY; CDR2 reads FYNNEI. With V trimmed by 6 bases and J by 3 bases, 6 bases remained unmatched. This CDR3 region has 15 residues. This CDR3 reads CASRAGTGGFYEQYF. CDR3 DNA: TGTGCCAGCAGGGCCGGGACAGGGGGCTTCTACGAGCAGTACTTC.

This clonotype was counted a few times. The J gene is TRBJ1-4, the V gene TRBV7-2; D unresolved. Trimming took 0 bases from V and 5 from J, leaving 7 bases between them. Germline V gene data show CDR1 as SGHTA and CDR2 as FQGNSA. CDR3 length equals 14 residues. The CDR3 DNA is TGTGCCAGCAGCTTAGCCAGCAGCAATGAAAAACTGTTTTTT. Translating gives CASSLASSNEKLFF.

This clonotype was detected many times. This chain links TRBV29-1 with TRBJ1-2; no clear D gene. CDR3 length: 12 amino acids. Trimming took 1 base from V and 4 from J, leaving 7 bases between them. Germline assignment: CDR1 SQVTM and CDR2 ANQGSEA. The CDR3 sequence: CSVEARPYGYTF. CDR3 DNA: TGCAGCGTTGAAGCCAGGCCCTATGGCTACACCTTC.

This clonotype was detected ten times or more. The chain recombines TRBV7-2 with TRBJ2-5; D unclear. V shed 4 bases and J shed 5 bases, with 20 bases lying between them. The CDR3 runs to 16 residues. Germline V gene sequence: CDR1 SGHTA, CDR2 FQGNSA. The CDR3: CASSWGLAIVTETQYF. CDR3 DNA: TGTGCCAGCAGCTGGGGTCTGGCAATAGTTACGGAGACCCAGTACTTC.

The table lists this clonotype with a few counts. The V gene is TRBV5-1, the J gene TRBJ2-7, with 7 bases fitting TRBD1. Looked up from germline, CDR1 is SGHRS and CDR2 is YFSETQ. V trimming: 2 bases; J trimming: 5 bases; junction bases outside the gene matches: 7. The CDR3 contains 14 residues. The DNA for the CDR3 is TGCGCCAGCAGCTTACAGGGGATAGTCGACGAGCAGTACTTC. Its translation is CASSLQGIVDEQYF.

The chain combines TRBV2 with TRBJ1-1; weak D call: TRBD1 (6 bases). The CDR3 is made up of 14 amino acids. Germline loops: CDR1 SNHLY, CDR2 FYNNEI. Trimming removed 6 bases at V and 11 bases at J, with 22 bases between. As DNA, the CDR3 is TGTGCCAGCAGCCTCACCTCGGGGGCGGTTAGGGCTTTCTTT. Translation: CASSLTSGAVRAFF.

The V gene is TRBV5-5, the J gene TRBJ1-5; a possible D gene is TRBD1 (6 bases). Per germline, CDR1 SGHKS and CDR2 YYEKEE (reference sequence). V was trimmed by 0 bases and J by 7 bases, leaving 14 bases between them. The CDR3 runs 15 residues. CDR3 loop: CASSLVGGAEQPQHF. CDR3 coding DNA: TGTGCCAGCAGCTTGGTCGGGGGCGCCGAACAGCCCCAGCATTTT.

The chain employs TRBV28 and TRBJ2-3; maybe TRBD2 (5 bases). The V gene lost 6 bases and the J gene lost 3 bases, with 19 bases spanning the gap. The CDR3 length is 16 residues. Germline-derived CDR1 and CDR2 are MDHEN and SYDVKM. CDR3 sequence (DNA): TGTGCCAGCAGCCGAATGGCACTAGAGGGTACAGATACGCAGTATTTT. Protein sequence: CASSRMALEGTDTQYF.

A few counts support this clonotype. This rearrangement joins TRBV3-1 to TRBJ1-2; D unresolved. This CDR3 comprises 12 residues. The germline V and J ends were trimmed by 0 bases and 8 bases, with 7 bases remaining between them. Germline CDR1 is LGHDT and CDR2 is YNNKEL (reference sequence). The CDR3 DNA sequence: TGTGCCAGCAGCCAAGAAAGGGCAGGCTACACCTTC. Residues: CASSQERAGYTF.

This clonotype was observed many times. The rearrangement links TRBV28 to TRBJ1-6; D unclear. Germline CDR1 MDHEN, CDR2 SYDVKM. V lost 10 bases to trimming and J lost 5 bases, with 15 bases between them. The CDR3 is made up of 14 amino acids. This CDR3 reads CATNSGLDNSPLHF. CDR3 in DNA: TGTGCCACCAATTCAGGACTGGATAATTCACCCCTCCACTTT.